These 4 T cell receptor beta chains were sequenced from one sample in a study of blood T cell repertoires in COVID-19. The data were produced by immunoSEQ multiplex PCR, yet TCRdb's version contains in-frame clones alone and is incomplete. The sample records about 180,000 clones, approximately 80% being singletons. Source material: peripheral blood. Source of these receptors: a woman aged 40 to 55 with COVID-19, enrolled during active disease.

This clone has a single count. The V and J genes are TRBV24-1 and TRBJ2-5; tentative D call: TRBD1 (7 bases). CDR1 and CDR2 (germline): KGHDR, SFDVKD. The V gene lost 3 bases and the J gene lost 4 bases, with 17 bases spanning the gap. CDR3 length equals 16 residues. The CDR3 coding sequence is TGTGCCACCAGTGATCCCACAGGGGAGGTAGGAGAGACCCAGTACTTC. Translating gives CATSDPTGEVGETQYF.

The rearrangement uses TRBV9 and TRBJ1-1, with a weak D call TRBD1 (6 bases). The V gene's germline CDR1 is SGDLS and CDR2 YYNGEE. The CDR3 spans 13 residues. With 3 bases removed from V and 5 bases from J, the gap between germline ends came to 11 bases. Here the CDR3 DNA reads TGTGCCAGCAGCGCCGGGACACCTACTGAAGCTTTCTTT. This codes for CASSAGTPTEAFF.

Regarding this clone: A read error may account for a junction end that differs from germline. Within the sample, other DNA sequences also encode this same CDR3. This rearrangement joins TRBV29-1 to TRBJ2-1; 11 positions agree with TRBD2. Germline V gene lookup returns CDR1 SQVTM and CDR2 ANQGSEA. The CDR3 is made up of 13 amino acids. This CDR3 reads CSVPLAGANEQFF. The CDR3 DNA reads as TGCAGCGTTCCACTAGCGGGAGCGAATGAACAGTTCTTC.

The chain carries TRBV6-5 and TRBJ1-4; weak D call: TRBD1 (6 bases). The CDR3 is 14 residues long. V lost 4 bases, J lost 4 bases, and 10 bases lay in between. Germline-derived CDR1 and CDR2 are MNHEY and SVGAGI. The CDR3 coding sequence is TGTGCCAGCAGTTCCCAGGGGCTTAATGAAAAACTGTTTTTT. It specifies CASSSQGLNEKLFF.